This TCR beta chain was recovered during a study of shared clonotypes between healthy human individuals. The V end was cut by 3 bases, the J end by 3 bases, with 12 bases between. In germline, CDR1 is MDHEN, CDR2 SYDVKM. CDR3 length: 14 residues. The naive CD8 fraction comprised CD45RO-negative cells positively selected for CCR7 and excluded terminally differentiated effector memory CD45RA+ cells. Some clones are missing from TCRdb's copy, which holds only in-frame ones; the method was immunoSEQ multiplex PCR. This table has approximately 2,000,000 clones, 90% to 95% appearing once. Sequencing was done on a sample of naive CD8+ T cells from PBMCs. The V call is TRBV28, the J call TRBJ2-7, with D possibly TRBD2 on 6 matching bases. This clonotype was sampled from a man between 18 and 29 years old in good health. Some clones in this sample may be carry-over from other donors' samples. This CDR3 is CASSFSGSDYEQYF. Written as DNA, the CDR3 is TGTGCCAGCAGTTTTAGCGGATCGGACTACGAGCAGTACTTC.